Listed here are 15 T cell receptor beta chains from one sample, sequenced in a study of human T cells and chemical hapten exposure (TCRdb year 2021). Libraries came from RACE. The sequencer listed for this sample is NextSeq 500. The public reads were quality trimmed at Q25 with fastp and then assembled into clones with MiXCR by TCRdb, keeping productive beta chains. A single entry per CDR3 protein holds the most common genes and DNA from its merged rows. Counted in this sample were 120,000 to 150,000 distinct CDR3 sequences; approximately 12% of them appeared once. The ten largest clones represent around 1.4% of the sample. The intended sense of this specimen's time point label: patch test 2, 6 weeks after DPC sensitization. The treatment or condition label of this sample denotes: therapeutic diphenylcyclopropenone sensitization with weekly scalp DPC. The material sequenced was whole blood, taken in connection with sensitization to the hapten diphenylcyclopropenone (DPC). The source of these receptors is a woman between 45 and 65 years old with alopecia areata. Some clones in this sample may be carry-over from other donors' samples.

This clonotype has only a few counts. J is TRBJ2-7 and V is TRBV6-2 or TRBV6-3; no definite D call. Germline-derived CDR1 and CDR2 are MNHEY and SVGEGT. This CDR3 spans 13 amino acids. Trimming took off 6 bases at V and 2 bases at J, with 11 bases between the two ends. The CDR3 nucleotides read TGTGCCAGCAGGGCTAGACTTACCTACGAGCAGTACTTC. Its protein product is CASRARLTYEQYF.

CDR3 in amino acids: CASSYPPREEQYF. The CDR3 bases are TGTGCCAGCAGTTATCCCCCCCGAGAAGAGCAGTACTTC. The chain combines TRBV6-6 with TRBJ2-7; D call uncertain. Trimming took 3 bases from V and 7 from J, leaving 13 bases between them. The CDR3 is 13 amino acids. CDR1 and CDR2 (germline): MNHNY, SVGAGI (reference sequence).

The chain couples TRBV12-3 or TRBV12-4 to TRBJ1-1; 7 bases are shared with TRBD1. Losses at the gene ends were 2 bases for V and 4 bases for J; bases not matched to a gene: 10. The CDR3 runs to 16 residues. The CDR3 sequence is CASSLWAGGLGTEAFF. CDR3 nucleotide sequence: TGTGCCAGCAGTTTATGGGCAGGGGGGCTGGGCACTGAAGCTTTCTTT.

This clonotype appeared a few times. The gene calls are TRBV7-2 and TRBJ2-1; D may be TRBD2 (5 bases). The CDR3 is 15 amino acids. Trimming cost V 3 bases and J 7 bases, with 16 bases left between them. Per the germline V gene, CDR1 is SGHTA and CDR2 is FQGNSA. CDR3 nucleotide sequence: TGTGCCAGCAGCTTCGGTAGTTGGCGGGCGAATGAGCAGTTCTTC. Amino acids: CASSFGSWRANEQFF.

This sequence joins TRBV18 and TRBJ2-5; maybe TRBD2 (5 bases). V dropped 4 bases and J dropped 5 bases, with 11 bases sitting between them. This CDR3 comprises 13 residues. CDR1 KGHSH and CDR2 LQKENI come from the germline V gene. The CDR3 nucleotides are TGTGCCAGCTCACGTAGCGACTTCGAGACCCAGTACTTC. It codes for CASSRSDFETQYF. The full variable domain, completed using reference TRBV18 and TRBJ2-5, is NAGVMQNPRHLVRRRGQEARLRCSPMKGHSHVYWYRQLPEEGLKFMVYLQKENIIDESGMPKERFSAEFPKEGPSILRIQQVVRGDSAAYFCASSRSDFETQYFGPGTRLLVL.

Many counts were recorded for this clonotype. The gene calls are TRBV7-9 and TRBJ2-5; TRBD1 or TRBD2 may be the D gene (5 bases each). The germline V gene encodes CDR1 SEHNR and CDR2 FQNEAQ (reference sequence). Trimming pared 4 bases from V and 2 bases from J, leaving 14 bases between. The CDR3 extends over 15 amino acids. The CDR3 DNA is TGTGCCAGCAGCTCGGGGACGGGGTTACAAGAGACCCAGTACTTC. It translates to CASSSGTGLQETQYF.

This clonotype was seen many times. The CDR3 DNA reads as TGTGCCAGCAGCTTAGACCAGGGGGCAGATACGCAGTATTTT. This codes for CASSLDQGADTQYF. This chain joins TRBV7-2 and TRBJ2-3; 7 nucleotides line up with TRBD1. V shed 1 base, J shed 4 bases, and the junction held 2 bases outside the gene matches. From germline, CDR1 is SGHTA and CDR2 FQGNSA. This CDR3 is 14 amino acids long. The entire variable domain, with the rest obtained from reference TRBV7-2 and TRBJ2-3, is as follows: GAGVSQSPSNKVTEKGKDVELRCDPISGHTALYWYRQSLGQGLEFLIYFQGNSAPDKSGLPSDRFSAERTGGSVSTLTIQRTQQEDSAVYLCASSLDQGADTQYFGPGTRLTVL.

The genes are TRBV18 and TRBJ2-2, with D tentatively TRBD2 (5 bases). This CDR3 region has 14 residues. The V gene lost 2 bases and the J gene lost 6 bases, with 10 bases spanning the gap. Germline CDR1 is KGHSH and CDR2 is LQKENI. CDR3 DNA sequence: TGTGCCAGCTCACCAGTTACAGCGGCCGGGGAGCTGTTTTTT. It yields the protein CASSPVTAAGELFF.

The sample holds a few counts of this clonotype. V gene TRBV5-5 combines with J gene TRBJ1-1; D gene unclear. Per germline, CDR1 SGHKS and CDR2 YYEKEE (reference sequence). This CDR3 is 13 amino acids long. V lost 7 bases and J lost 6, with 16 bases in between. The CDR3 reads CASGGVSRAEAFF. In nucleotides, the CDR3 is TGTGCCAGCGGCGGGGTTTCGAGGGCTGAAGCTTTCTTT.

The chain links TRBV12-3 or TRBV12-4 to TRBJ1-6; 7 bases are shared with TRBD1. V lost 5 bases to trimming and J lost 7 bases; unmatched junction nucleotides: 8. This CDR3 has 15 amino acids. CDR3 bases: TGTGCCAGCAGTCCAATGACAGGGTTCAATTCACCCCTCCACTTT. It is translated as CASSPMTGFNSPLHF.

This clonotype was counted only a few times. This sequence joins TRBV27 and TRBJ2-3; TRBD2 agrees at 8 bases. This CDR3 contains 16 residues. CDR1 and CDR2 from the germline V gene are MNHEY and SMNVEV (reference sequence). V trimming: 2 bases; J trimming: 2 bases; junction bases outside the gene matches: 6. The CDR3 protein is CASSLQRELDTDTQYF. DNA of the CDR3: TGTGCCAGCAGTTTACAGCGGGAGCTAGACACAGATACGCAGTATTTT.

V is TRBV6-2 or TRBV6-3 and J is TRBJ2-7; tentative D call: TRBD1 (5 bases). CDR3 length equals 14 residues. Between the trimmed V and J ends, which lost 7 bases and 1 base, there was a span of 14 bases. Germline CDR1 and CDR2: MNHEY and SVGEGT. CDR3 DNA: TGTGCCAGCACCCACTCGGACATATCCTACGAGCAGTACTTC. It translates to CASTHSDISYEQYF.

This clonotype was recorded at least ten times. The chain carries TRBV28 and TRBJ2-4; 12 bases are a match to TRBD2. V shed 5 bases, J shed 6 bases, and the junction held 8 bases outside the gene matches. In germline, CDR1 is MDHEN, CDR2 SYDVKM. The CDR3 runs to 16 residues. CDR3 nucleotides: TGTGCCAGCAGTGAACACCCTAGCGGGAGGGGAAACATTCAGTACTTC. It specifies CASSEHPSGRGNIQYF.

The V and J genes are TRBV27 and TRBJ2-1; 7 bases agree with TRBD2. Germline-derived CDR1 and CDR2 are MNHEY and SMNVEV (reference sequence). V lost 8 bases, J lost 7 bases, and 5 bases stayed unmatched. CDR3 length: 12 amino acids. In nucleotides, the CDR3 is TGTGCCAGCCGGGGGAGGGCGAATGAGCAGTTCTTC. Translated: CASRGRANEQFF.

The chain joins TRBV7-9 to TRBJ2-7; D is undetermined. The CDR3 extends over 14 amino acids. Germline V gives CDR1 SEHNR, CDR2 FQNEAQ (reference sequence). V shed 0 bases and J shed 9 bases, with 15 bases lying between them. As DNA, the CDR3 is TGTGCCAGCAGCTTAGCAGGAAAGAATTCCGGGCAGTACTTC. Amino acid sequence: CASSLAGKNSGQYF.